Below are 10 T cell receptor beta chains sequenced from a single sample in a study of T cell responses to AZD1222 COVID-19 vaccine. Clones were sequenced by immunoSEQ multiplex PCR, and TCRdb holds only the in-frame ones, with some missing. The table has 150,000 to 180,000 clones, about nine tenths seen once. Sequencing used peripheral blood, obtained on day 0 of AZD1222 vaccination. The receptors were gathered from an adult in good health.

This sequence joins TRBV30 and TRBJ1-3; 7 nucleotides match TRBD1. V lost 1 base, J lost 2 bases, and 8 bases stayed unmatched. The CDR3 covers 16 residues. In germline, CDR1 is GTSNPN, CDR2 SVGIG (reference sequence). CDR3 nucleotide sequence: TGTGCCTGGAGTGCTTCGACAGGGCCAGCTGGAAACACCATATATTTT. Translated: CAWSASTGPAGNTIYF. Based on the CDR3 plus reference TRBV30 and TRBJ1-3, the full variable domain is SQTIHQWPATLVQPVGSPLSLECTVEGTSNPNLYWYRQAAGRGLQLLFYSVGIGQISSEVPQNLSASRPQDRQFILSSKKLLLSDSGFYLCAWSASTGPAGNTIYFGEGSWLTVV.

The chain has TRBV5-6 and TRBJ1-6, with D possibly being TRBD1 (5 bases). CDR3 size: 13 residues. Between the trimmed V and J ends, which lost 3 bases and 10 bases, there was a span of 11 bases. CDR1 is SGHDT, CDR2 YYEEEE, per germline. CDR3 sequence: CASSWGGGSPLHF. CDR3 bases: TGTGCCAGCAGCTGGGGGGGAGGATCACCCCTCCACTTT.

The rearrangement links TRBV7-2 to TRBJ1-6, with D unclear. V was pared by 2 bases and J by 6 bases, with 8 bases between. Germline V gives CDR1 SGHTA, CDR2 FQGNSA. The length of the CDR3 is 14 residues. The CDR3 here is CASSLPIGNSPLHF. The CDR3 nucleotides are TGTGCCAGCAGCTTACCCATTGGTAATTCACCCCTCCACTTT.

This clone was seen just once. The junction shows a germline mismatch at one end, possibly a read error. V and J are TRBV5-6 and TRBJ1-1; maybe TRBD1 (5 bases). CDR1 SGHDT and CDR2 YYEEEE come from the germline V gene. CDR3 length: 15 amino acids. CDR3 loop: CAGSYTGQGNTEAFF. In DNA form, the CDR3 reads TGTGCCGGCAGCTATACGGGCCAGGGCAACACTGAAGCTTTCTTT.

The genes are TRBV5-1 and TRBJ2-5; 9 bases fit TRBD1. The CDR3 runs to 14 residues. Germline CDR1 is SGHRS and CDR2 is YFSETQ. J was trimmed by 2 bases and V by 4 bases; bases with no gene match: 3. DNA of the CDR3: TGCGCCAGCAGCCAAGGGACAGGGCAAGAGACCCAGTACTTC. It encodes CASSQGTGQETQYF. Combining the CDR3 with reference TRBV5-1 and TRBJ2-5 gives the whole variable domain KAGVTQTPRYLIKTRGQQVTLSCSPISGHRSVSWYQQTPGQGLQFLFEYFSETQRNKGNFPGRFSGRQFSNSRSEMNVSTLELGDSALYLCASSQGTGQETQYFGPGTRLLVL.

This clone has just one count. The chain employs TRBV29-1 and TRBJ2-3; TRBD1 matches 8 bases. V lost 1 base and J lost 0; bases outside the gene matches: 6. The CDR3 loop spans 16 amino acids. The germline V gene has CDR1 SQVTM and CDR2 ANQGSEA. The CDR3 region has the DNA TGCAGCGTTGAAGTGGAGGACAGGGCTAGCACAGATACGCAGTATTTT. Amino acid sequence: CSVEVEDRASTDTQYF.

The chain carries TRBV6-2 or TRBV6-3 and TRBJ1-1; the D gene is possibly TRBD1 (6 bases). The CDR3 contains 12 residues. Germline V gives CDR1 MNHEY, CDR2 SVGEGT. Trimming stripped 2 bases from V and 7 bases from J, with 8 bases between. CDR3 bases: TGTGCCAGCAGTTACCCGGACAGTGAAGCTTTCTTT. Its protein is CASSYPDSEAFF.

The rearrangement links TRBV5-5 to TRBJ2-7; D is ambiguous. The V end was cut by 0 bases, the J end by 0 bases, with 10 bases between. The CDR3 consists of 15 residues. Germline values: CDR1 SGHKS, CDR2 YYEKEE (reference sequence). CDR3 loop: CASSLVVGSSYEQYF. As DNA, the CDR3 is TGTGCCAGCAGCTTGGTAGTGGGTAGCTCCTACGAGCAGTACTTC.

This sequence joins TRBV29-1 and TRBJ2-1; TRBD2 matches 13 bases. The CDR3 is made up of 16 amino acids. The V gene end was trimmed by 1 base and the J gene end by 6 bases; junction bases not matched to a gene: 6. Germline V gives CDR1 SQVTM, CDR2 ANQGSEA. CDR3 bases: TGCAGCGTTGAAGCGGGTAGACTAGCGGGGGGCAATGAGCAGTTCTTC. Protein: CSVEAGRLAGGNEQFF.

V is TRBV6-1 and J is TRBJ2-2; unclear D gene. V was cut by 5 bases and J by 6 bases, with 16 bases left in between. CDR3 length: 15 residues. CDR1 is MNHNS, CDR2 SASEGT, per germline. The CDR3 coding sequence is TGTGCCAGCAGTTCCGGACCGTTGGCCCCCGGGGAGCTGTTTTTT. It translates to CASSSGPLAPGELFF.